This is a list of T cell receptor beta chains from one sample in a study of T cells in Graves' hyperthyroidism and ophthalmopathy. TCRdb itself ran the multiplex PCR reads through MiXCR, one entry per CDR3 protein. The sample contains fewer than 750,000 distinct CDR3 sequences, more than 14% of which appear only once. Sequencing input: blood. The receptors stem from a woman aged 50 to 60 with Graves' ophthalmopathy. CDR3s include the opening cysteine and the closing phenylalanine or tryptophan. Fields, in order: clone size, D gene, V gene, J gene, CDR3 protein, CDR3 DNA. A D gene is named only where the DNA matches it firmly. Where a row states a size, it is once, few, many or the class of an expanded clone; other rows omit it.

-	-	TRBV19	TRBJ2-1	CASSISGTPYNEQFF	TGTGCCAGTAGTATTTCCGGGACCCCTTACAATGAGCAGTTCTTC
many	TRBD1	TRBV12-3/TRBV12-4	TRBJ2-7	CASRGQGAVEQYF	TGTGCCAGCAGAGGACAGGGGGCGGTGGAGCAGTACTTC
many	-	TRBV2	TRBJ2-1	CASSVGSSSYNEQFF	TGTGCCAGCAGTGTGGGTAGTTCATCATACAATGAGCAGTTCTTC
few	TRBD1	TRBV27	TRBJ1-2	CASRMGTAYGYTF	TGTGCCAGCAGGATGGGGACAGCCTATGGCTACACCTTC
-	TRBD2	TRBV7-3	TRBJ2-5	CASSSGGTSGQETQYF	TGTGCCAGCAGCTCCGGGGGGACTAGCGGGCAAGAGACCCAGTACTTC
many	-	TRBV18	TRBJ1-1	CASSPGPGTLEAFF	TGTGCCAGCTCACCCGGTCCCGGGACACTTGAAGCTTTCTTT
few	-	TRBV4-1	TRBJ1-2	CASSQGGRSHYGYTF	TGCGCCAGCAGCCAAGGTGGCAGAAGTCACTATGGCTACACCTTC
many	TRBD1	TRBV7-2	TRBJ1-2	CASSFGDRAYGYTF	TGTGCCAGCAGCTTTGGGGACAGGGCCTATGGCTACACCTTC
many	-	TRBV30	TRBJ2-7	CAWSNGGSYEQYF	TGTGCCTGGAGTAACGGCGGCTCCTACGAGCAGTACTTC
few	-	TRBV5-1	TRBJ1-1	CASSFTATSLTEAFF	TGCGCCAGCAGCTTTACCGCCACTTCTCTCACTGAAGCTTTCTTT
-	TRBD2	TRBV5-1	TRBJ2-2	CASSVTSGNPGELFF	TGCGCCAGCAGTGTGACTAGCGGGAATCCCGGGGAGCTGTTTTTT
-	-	TRBV15	TRBJ2-5	CATSPGRETQYF	TGTGCCACCTCTCCGGGCCGGGAGACCCAGTACTTC
many	-	TRBV20-1	TRBJ1-4	CSASDRLTTNEKLFF	TGCAGTGCTAGTGACAGACTCACAACTAATGAAAAACTGTTTTTT
many	-	TRBV6-2/TRBV6-3	TRBJ2-5	CASSPLIVQETQYF	TGTGCCAGCAGTCCTTTGATAGTCCAAGAGACCCAGTACTTC
few	-	TRBV7-6	TRBJ1-2	CASSVGTAQGYTF	TGTGCCAGCAGCGTCGGGACGGCCCAGGGCTACACCTTC
few	TRBD1	TRBV7-2	TRBJ1-2	CASSFSLGQGLDGYTF	TGTGCCAGCAGCTTCAGTCTGGGACAGGGGCTTGACGGCTACACCTTC
-	-	TRBV4-1	TRBJ2-4	CASSQLGVVQYF	TGCGCCAGCAGCCAACTAGGGGTGGTTCAGTACTTC
many	-	TRBV6-5	TRBJ1-5	CASSYPGQPQHF	TGTGCCAGCAGTTACCCAGGGCAGCCCCAGCATTTT
-	TRBD1	TRBV6-2/TRBV6-3	TRBJ2-5	CASRVTGGEETQYF	TGTGCCAGCAGGGTAACAGGGGGCGAAGAGACCCAGTACTTC
few	-	TRBV29-1	TRBJ1-1	CSALRSGIENTEAFF	TGCAGCGCACTCCGGTCCGGGATCGAGAACACTGAAGCTTTCTTT
many	TRBD2	TRBV20-1	TRBJ2-1	CSATSGRASSYNEQFF	TGCAGTGCTACTAGCGGGAGGGCCTCTTCCTACAATGAGCAGTTCTTC
many	-	TRBV7-2	TRBJ2-1	CASSLALNNEQFF	TGTGCCAGCAGCTTAGCGTTGAACAATGAGCAGTTCTTC
many	TRBD1	TRBV2	TRBJ1-2	CASNQPGQGNNYGYTF	TGTGCCAGCAACCAACCGGGACAGGGGAATAACTATGGCTACACCTTC
many	TRBD1	TRBV12-3/TRBV12-4	TRBJ1-1	CASSFSGGNTEAFF	TGTGCCAGCAGTTTTTCAGGGGGGAACACTGAAGCTTTCTTT
many	-	TRBV5-5	TRBJ2-1	CASSLEVVVPNSYNEQFF	TGTGCCAGCAGCTTGGAGGTAGTGGTGCCAAACTCCTACAATGAGCAGTTCTTC
few	-	TRBV6-2/TRBV6-3	TRBJ2-2	CASSYRDGPGELFF	TGTGCCAGCAGTTACAGGGATGGGCCCGGGGAGCTGTTTTTT
many	TRBD1	TRBV6-1	TRBJ1-2	CASRRQGTGNYGYTF	TGTGCCAGCAGACGACAGGGGACGGGTAACTATGGCTACACCTTC
many	-	TRBV5-1	TRBJ2-1	CASSPQLEAYNEQFF	TGCGCCAGCAGCCCGCAACTAGAAGCCTACAATGAGCAGTTCTTC
many	-	TRBV5-6	TRBJ2-7	CASSSRDRASYEQYF	TGTGCCAGCAGCTCCCGGGACCGCGCCTCCTACGAGCAGTACTTC
many	TRBD1	TRBV12-3/TRBV12-4	TRBJ1-1	CASSVQGEGLMNTEAFF	TGTGCCAGCAGTGTACAGGGGGAGGGCCTTATGAACACTGAAGCTTTCTTT
few	TRBD1	TRBV27	TRBJ2-4	CASSSAGGASKNIQYF	TGTGCCAGCAGTTCCGCAGGGGGCGCCTCCAAAAACATTCAGTACTTC
many	-	TRBV2	TRBJ1-5	CASSEPGGGNQPQHF	TGTGCCAGCAGTGAACCAGGTGGAGGGAATCAGCCCCAGCATTTT
-	TRBD1	TRBV20-1	TRBJ2-4	CSASRQGAKNIQYF	TGCAGTGCTAGTAGACAGGGGGCCAAAAACATTCAGTACTTC
many	-	TRBV5-1	TRBJ2-6	CASSLVADSGANVLTF	TGCGCCAGCAGCTTGGTGGCAGACTCTGGGGCCAACGTCCTGACTTTC
many	-	TRBV6-1	TRBJ2-7	CASSARGLYEQYF	TGTGCCAGCAGTGCGAGGGGACTCTACGAGCAGTACTTC
few	-	TRBV15	TRBJ1-5	CATSKRGGWRNQPQHF	TGTGCCACCAGCAAACGGGGGGGCTGGCGCAATCAGCCCCAGCATTTT
-	-	TRBV29-1	TRBJ2-1	CSVGGSPLYNEQFF	TGCAGCGTTGGAGGGAGTCCCCTCTACAATGAGCAGTTCTTC
many	-	TRBV12-3/TRBV12-4	TRBJ1-5	CASRPGGNQPQHF	TGTGCCAGCAGACCAGGGGGCAATCAGCCCCAGCATTTT
-	-	TRBV28	TRBJ2-1	CASSLKAEQFF	TGTGCCAGCAGTTTAAAGGCTGAGCAGTTCTTC
-	-	TRBV20-1	TRBJ2-4	CSASDRPRGIQYF	TGCAGTGCCTCGGATCGCCCCCGGGGCATTCAGTACTTC
-	-	TRBV7-9	TRBJ2-3	CASRPTGISTDTQYF	TGTGCCAGCAGACCTACAGGGATAAGCACAGATACGCAGTATTTT
many	-	TRBV5-1	TRBJ2-7	CASSSNAASYEQYF	TGCGCCAGCAGCTCAAACGCCGCCTCCTACGAGCAGTACTTC
many	TRBD1	TRBV18	TRBJ2-7	CASSRTGLAYEQYF	TGTGCCAGCTCGCGGACAGGTTTGGCCTACGAGCAGTACTTC